A selection of T cell receptor beta chains follows, all from one sample in a study of blood T cell repertoires in COVID-19. TCRdb's table, derived via immunoSEQ multiplex PCR, lists solely in-frame clones and lacks some. The sample lists 280,000 or so clones, approximately 83% occurring once. Material: peripheral blood. All receptors come from a woman in her thirties who had recovered from COVID-19. Both conserved end residues are part of each CDR3. The order of the fields is CDR3 protein, CDR3 DNA, V gene, D gene, clone size, J gene. The D gene is left open where the match is weak. Rows may omit the clone size; those that give it use once, few, many or a size class.

CDR3 protein: CASSLRGAGDTQYF; CDR3 DNA: TGCGCCAGCAGCTTGCGGGGGGCAGGCGATACGCAGTATTTT; V gene: TRBV5-1; D gene: -; clone size: once; J gene: TRBJ2-3
CDR3 protein: CASSYSIQSGVLFF; CDR3 DNA: TGTGCCAGCAGTTACTCGATTCAGTCCGGGGTGCTGTTTTTT; V gene: TRBV6-6; D gene: -; clone size: once; J gene: TRBJ1-4
CDR3 protein: CSALMTGTGDTEAFF; CDR3 DNA: TGCAGCGCCCTTATGACCGGGACAGGGGATACTGAAGCTTTCTTT; V gene: TRBV29-1; D gene: TRBD1; clone size: -; J gene: TRBJ1-1
CDR3 protein: CASSQLRATEAFF; CDR3 DNA: TGCGCCAGCAGCCAACTCAGGGCGACTGAAGCTTTCTTT; V gene: TRBV4-1; D gene: -; clone size: -; J gene: TRBJ1-1
CDR3 protein: CASSFQGDETQYF; CDR3 DNA: TGTGCCAGCTCATTCCAGGGGGATGAGACCCAGTACTTC; V gene: TRBV18; D gene: TRBD1; clone size: -; J gene: TRBJ2-5
CDR3 protein: CASSETGTGGSEQYF; CDR3 DNA: TGTGCCAGCAGCGAGACCGGGACAGGGGGCTCCGAGCAGTACTTC; V gene: TRBV9; D gene: TRBD1; clone size: -; J gene: TRBJ2-7
CDR3 protein: CASSLLQGKYEQYF; CDR3 DNA: TGTGCCAGCAGCTTATTACAGGGGAAATACGAGCAGTACTTC; V gene: TRBV11-2; D gene: TRBD1; clone size: -; J gene: TRBJ2-7
CDR3 protein: CASSYWGGSYEQYF; CDR3 DNA: TGTGCCAGCAGTTACTGGGGGGGATCCTACGAGCAGTACTTC; V gene: TRBV6-5; D gene: TRBD2; clone size: -; J gene: TRBJ2-7
CDR3 protein: CASSPRWGQGANTIYF; CDR3 DNA: TGTGCCAGCAGCCCGAGGTGGGGACAGGGGGCAAACACCATATATTTT; V gene: TRBV9; D gene: TRBD1; clone size: -; J gene: TRBJ1-3
CDR3 protein: CASSLDGYNQPQHF; CDR3 DNA: TGCGCCAGCAGCCTAGACGGGTACAATCAGCCCCAGCATTTT; V gene: TRBV5-1; D gene: -; clone size: -; J gene: TRBJ1-5
CDR3 protein: CATSDFGGSSYNEQFF; CDR3 DNA: TGTGCCACCAGTGATTTCGGCGGGAGCTCCTACAATGAGCAGTTCTTC; V gene: TRBV24-1; D gene: TRBD2; clone size: -; J gene: TRBJ2-1
CDR3 protein: CASSSQGLGDYGYTF; CDR3 DNA: TGCGCCAGCAGTTCGCAGGGGCTGGGCGACTATGGCTACACCTTC; V gene: TRBV5-1; D gene: -; clone size: once; J gene: TRBJ1-2
CDR3 protein: CASSRSGTRRQETQYF; CDR3 DNA: TGTGCCAGCAGCCGCTCCGGGACACGCCGCCAAGAGACCCAGTACTTC; V gene: TRBV3-1/TRBV3-2; D gene: -; clone size: -; J gene: TRBJ2-5
CDR3 protein: CASRGRANPRGKTQYF; CDR3 DNA: TGTGCAAGTCGGGGAAGAGCAAACCCTAGGGGGAAGACCCAGTACTTC; V gene: TRBV12-2; D gene: -; clone size: once; J gene: TRBJ2-5
CDR3 protein: CASSDRDRASYEQYF; CDR3 DNA: TGTGCCAGCAGCGACCGGGACAGGGCCTCTTACGAGCAGTACTTC; V gene: TRBV6-2/TRBV6-3; D gene: TRBD1; clone size: -; J gene: TRBJ2-7
CDR3 protein: CASSPPQATGNTIYF; CDR3 DNA: TGTGCCAGCAGTCCTCCCCAGGCCACTGGAAACACCATATATTTT; V gene: TRBV28; D gene: -; clone size: -; J gene: TRBJ1-3
CDR3 protein: CASSELGGSTDTQYF; CDR3 DNA: TGTGCCAGCAGTGAATTGGGGGGGAGCACAGATACGCAGTATTTT; V gene: TRBV2; D gene: TRBD2; clone size: -; J gene: TRBJ2-3
CDR3 protein: CSVRHEGWIEQYF; CDR3 DNA: TGCAGCGTACGACATGAGGGATGGATCGAGCAGTACTTC; V gene: TRBV29-1; D gene: -; clone size: -; J gene: TRBJ2-7
CDR3 protein: CASSQAGLAGHYNEQFF; CDR3 DNA: TGTGCCAGCAGCCAAGCGGGACTAGCGGGACACTACAATGAGCAGTTCTTC; V gene: TRBV4-2; D gene: TRBD2; clone size: -; J gene: TRBJ2-1
CDR3 protein: CAVGQGADRRSPLHF; CDR3 DNA: TGTGCCGTAGGACAGGGGGCGGATCGGAGATCACCCCTCCACTTT; V gene: TRBV10-3; D gene: TRBD1; clone size: -; J gene: TRBJ1-6
CDR3 protein: CASWDRGRQDYGYTF; CDR3 DNA: TGTGCCAGCTGGGACAGGGGCAGGCAGGACTATGGCTACACCTTC; V gene: TRBV19; D gene: TRBD1; clone size: -; J gene: TRBJ1-2
CDR3 protein: CASSDVSGTGDTEAFF; CDR3 DNA: TGTGCCAGCAGCGACGTCTCCGGGACAGGGGACACTGAAGCTTTCTTT; V gene: TRBV5-4; D gene: TRBD1; clone size: -; J gene: TRBJ1-1
CDR3 protein: CASSQGQGVSYEQYF; CDR3 DNA: TGCGCCAGCAGCCAAGGACAGGGGGTATCCTACGAGCAGTACTTC; V gene: TRBV4-1; D gene: TRBD1; clone size: -; J gene: TRBJ2-7
CDR3 protein: CASSYAGGPGSLEQYF; CDR3 DNA: TGTGCCAGTAGTTATGCAGGGGGCCCGGGAAGCCTCGAGCAGTACTTC; V gene: TRBV19; D gene: TRBD1; clone size: -; J gene: TRBJ2-7
CDR3 protein: CASSAPLAGKQETQYF; CDR3 DNA: TGTGCCAGCAGCGCCCCGCTAGCGGGCAAGCAAGAGACCCAGTACTTC; V gene: TRBV5-4; D gene: TRBD2; clone size: -; J gene: TRBJ2-5
CDR3 protein: CASSLSSPYEQYF; CDR3 DNA: TGTGCCAGCAGCCTTTCCTCCCCTTACGAGCAGTACTTC; V gene: TRBV5-6; D gene: -; clone size: -; J gene: TRBJ2-7
CDR3 protein: CAWTLQGYEQYF; CDR3 DNA: TGTGCCTGGACCCTCCAGGGCTACGAGCAGTACTTC; V gene: TRBV30; D gene: -; clone size: few; J gene: TRBJ2-7
CDR3 protein: CASNGAETQYF; CDR3 DNA: TGTGCCAGCAATGGGGCGGAGACCCAGTACTTC; V gene: TRBV2; D gene: -; clone size: -; J gene: TRBJ2-5
CDR3 protein: CASRGTGEETQYF; CDR3 DNA: TGTGCCAGCAGAGGGACAGGGGAAGAGACCCAGTACTTC; V gene: TRBV12-3/TRBV12-4; D gene: TRBD1; clone size: once; J gene: TRBJ2-5
CDR3 protein: CASREGLAGPSRNIQYF; CDR3 DNA: TGCGCCAGCAGAGAGGGACTAGCGGGGCCCTCAAGGAACATTCAGTACTTC; V gene: TRBV10-2; D gene: TRBD2; clone size: -; J gene: TRBJ2-4
CDR3 protein: CASSPGTPRNTEAFF; CDR3 DNA: TGTGCCAGCTCACCAGGGACTCCCCGGAACACTGAAGCTTTCTTT; V gene: TRBV18; D gene: -; clone size: -; J gene: TRBJ1-1
CDR3 protein: CASSATPSLYEQYF; CDR3 DNA: TGCGCCAGCAGCGCAACCCCTAGCCTCTACGAGCAGTACTTC; V gene: TRBV5-1; D gene: -; clone size: -; J gene: TRBJ2-7
CDR3 protein: CASSQQGAGELFF; CDR3 DNA: TGTGCCAGCAGTCAACAGGGAGCCGGGGAGCTGTTTTTT; V gene: TRBV27; D gene: -; clone size: -; J gene: TRBJ2-2
CDR3 protein: CATKQGNTEAFF; CDR3 DNA: TGTGCCACTAAACAGGGGAACACTGAAGCTTTCTTT; V gene: TRBV19; D gene: -; clone size: -; J gene: TRBJ1-1
CDR3 protein: CASSPASNQPQHF; CDR3 DNA: TGTGCCAGCAGCCCCGCGAGCAATCAGCCCCAGCATTTT; V gene: TRBV6-6; D gene: -; clone size: -; J gene: TRBJ1-5
CDR3 protein: CSVAPGVVSEQYF; CDR3 DNA: TGCAGCGTCGCGCCGGGGGTGGTATCCGAGCAGTACTTC; V gene: TRBV29-1; D gene: -; clone size: -; J gene: TRBJ2-7
CDR3 protein: CASSLEAAGSYEQYF; CDR3 DNA: TGTGCCAGCAGCTTAGAGGCCGCAGGTTCCTACGAGCAGTACTTC; V gene: TRBV7-8; D gene: -; clone size: once; J gene: TRBJ2-7
CDR3 protein: CASSDGTAVQETQYF; CDR3 DNA: TGTGCCAGCAGTGACGGGACAGCAGTCCAAGAGACCCAGTACTTC; V gene: TRBV5-8; D gene: TRBD1; clone size: once; J gene: TRBJ2-5
CDR3 protein: CARSFAEGYTF; CDR3 DNA: TGTGCTAGATCCTTCGCCGAGGGCTACACCTTC; V gene: TRBV24-1; D gene: -; clone size: -; J gene: TRBJ1-2
CDR3 protein: CAVQAPGNTIYF; CDR3 DNA: TGTGCAGTCCAGGCCCCGGGAAACACCATATATTTT; V gene: TRBV12-3/TRBV12-4; D gene: -; clone size: -; J gene: TRBJ1-3
CDR3 protein: CASSTPSSGGHNTGELFF; CDR3 DNA: TGTGCCAGTAGTACCCCGAGTAGCGGGGGTCATAACACCGGGGAGCTGTTTTTT; V gene: TRBV19; D gene: TRBD2; clone size: -; J gene: TRBJ2-2
CDR3 protein: CASSPIGQGVKGYTF; CDR3 DNA: TGTGCCAGCAGTCCTATCGGACAGGGGGTGAAGGGCTACACCTTC; V gene: TRBV6-5; D gene: TRBD1; clone size: -; J gene: TRBJ1-2
CDR3 protein: CASSPGGPNYGYTF; CDR3 DNA: TGTGCCAGCTCACCTGGAGGCCCCAACTATGGCTACACCTTC; V gene: TRBV18; D gene: -; clone size: -; J gene: TRBJ1-2
CDR3 protein: CASSRQDSGNTIYF; CDR3 DNA: TGTGCCAGCAGCCGACAAGACTCTGGAAACACCATATATTTT; V gene: TRBV5-4; D gene: -; clone size: -; J gene: TRBJ1-3
CDR3 protein: CAWSETSEGGYTF; CDR3 DNA: TGTGCCTGGAGTGAGACGTCTGAGGGTGGCTACACCTTC; V gene: TRBV30; D gene: -; clone size: few; J gene: TRBJ1-2
CDR3 protein: CASSLTGTGHYEQYF; CDR3 DNA: TGTGCCAGCAGTCTAACCGGGACAGGGCATTACGAGCAGTACTTC; V gene: TRBV27; D gene: TRBD1; clone size: -; J gene: TRBJ2-7